This T cell receptor (beta chain) stems from a study of shared clonotypes between healthy human individuals. Sequencing used immunoSEQ multiplex PCR; TCRdb keeps in-frame clones, though not all of them. The sample has about 2.4 million clones, 80% to 95% seen once. Worth noting for this clone: What it recognizes is unknown.

Notes on the study in general: Sample collection involved blood only; tissue repertoires are likely different.

The germline gives CDR1 SQVTM, CDR2 ANQGSEA. The CDR3 covers 11 residues. V was shortened by 6 bases and J by 3 bases, with 9 bases between the two germline ends. This TCR was sampled from a man aged 18 to 35 in good health. Some clones in this sample may be carry-over from other donors' samples. This chain connects TRBV29-1 to TRBJ2-7, with a possible D match to TRBD1 (6 bases). The material sequenced was naive CD4+ T cells from PBMCs. Subset reported: CD45RA+ positively selected. Here the CDR3 reads CSVGDIYEQYF. In nucleotides, the CDR3 is TGCAGCGTGGGGGACATCTACGAGCAGTACTTC.